The T cell receptor (beta chain) under discussion was sequenced for a study of T cell clonotyping in hematopoietic cell transplantation. Germline V gene data show CDR1 as SGHNT and CDR2 as YYREEE (reference sequence). The CDR3 loop spans 17 amino acids. The J segment lost 9 bases and the V segment lost 0 bases, leaving 8 bases of the junction unmatched. Sample time point: recipient sample about 28 days before transplant, after cytoreduction. Libraries were prepared by immunoSEQ multiplex PCR; TCRdb keeps only in-frame clonotypes and omits some of them. The data show approximately 26,000 clones, 84% seen once.

The starting material was peripheral blood mononuclear cells, obtained before stem cell transplant. The source of this sequence is a woman in her sixties with acute myeloid leukemia. Some clones in this sample may be carry-over from other donors' samples. The chain joins TRBV5-4 to TRBJ2-1, with 14 bases fitting TRBD2. In DNA, the CDR3 is TGTGCCAGCAGCTTGGACTGGACTAGCGGGGGGATGGGTGAGCAGTTCTTC. This translates into CASSLDWTSGGMGEQFF.